Shown below are 14 T cell receptor beta chains from a single sample sequenced in a study of blood T cell repertoires in COVID-19. Only in-frame clones appear in the TCRdb table, and some are missing; sequencing was by immunoSEQ multiplex PCR. The table has 50,000 to 75,000 clones, roughly 80% seen once. The specimen was peripheral blood. These receptors were collected from an elderly man with active or convalescent COVID-19.

V gene TRBV9 combines with J gene TRBJ2-1; D is possibly TRBD1 (6 bases). Germline lookup yields CDR1 SGDLS and CDR2 YYNGEE. CDR3 length equals 15 residues. V gave up 4 bases and J gave up 0 bases, with 11 bases separating them. The chain's CDR3 is CASSIQGSSYNEQFF. The DNA for the CDR3 is TGTGCCAGCAGCATACAGGGAAGCTCCTACAATGAGCAGTTCTTC.

V is TRBV24-1 and J is TRBJ1-2; D is uncertain. Trimming pared 2 bases from V and 4 bases from J, leaving 13 bases between. Germline assignment: CDR1 KGHDR and CDR2 SFDVKD. There are 15 residues in the CDR3. CDR3 DNA: TGTGCCACCAGTGATTCCGGCCGGAGTCTCTATGGCTACACCTTC. This gives the protein CATSDSGRSLYGYTF.

The J gene is TRBJ2-2, the V gene TRBV3-1 (or the pseudogene TRBV3-2), with 7 bases matching TRBD2. The CDR3 contains 15 residues. V lost 5 bases and J lost 4; bases outside the gene matches: 7. CDR1 and CDR2 (germline): LGHDT, YNNKEL (reference sequence). The CDR3 sequence: CASSARDYLTGELFF. In DNA form, the CDR3 reads TGTGCCAGCAGCGCTCGGGACTACCTCACCGGGGAGCTGTTTTTT.

The V gene is TRBV25-1, the J gene TRBJ1-2, with TRBD1 identical over 9 bases. The length of the CDR3 is 13 residues. Germline loops: CDR1 MGHDK, CDR2 SYGVNS. J was trimmed by 5 bases and V by 6 bases; bases with no gene match: 4. CDR3 loop: CASSRDRAYGYTF. CDR3 nucleotides: TGTGCCAGCAGCCGGGACAGGGCGTATGGCTACACCTTC.

The J gene is TRBJ1-4, the V gene TRBV4-2, with 8 positions matching TRBD1. The CDR3 contains 17 residues. V was clipped by 0 bases and J by 6 bases; unmatched bases: 9. Germline V lookup: CDR1 LGHNA, CDR2 YNFKEQ. CDR3 residues: CASSQDYQGAMDEKLFF. The CDR3 DNA follows: TGTGCCAGCAGCCAAGACTACCAGGGGGCTATGGATGAAAAACTGTTTTTT.

The J gene is TRBJ2-2, the V gene TRBV3-1 (or the pseudogene TRBV3-2); D unclear. V was pared by 3 bases and J by 6 bases, with 23 bases between. The CDR3 extends over 18 amino acids. Germline V CDR1 and CDR2: LGHDT, YNNKEL (reference sequence). The CDR3 bases are TGTGCCAGCAGCCATCCCGGGTTAGTGAGGAGCCTATCCGGGGAGCTGTTTTTT. Translation: CASSHPGLVRSLSGELFF.

This rearrangement joins TRBV3-1 (or the pseudogene TRBV3-2) to TRBJ1-1; 7 bases map to TRBD1. Germline lookup yields CDR1 LGHDT and CDR2 YNNKEL (reference sequence). The CDR3 contains 14 residues. Unmatched junction bases numbered 7, after V lost 4 bases and J lost 5 bases. For the CDR3, the DNA is TGTGCCAGCAGCCTTTCGACAGGGAAGACTGAAGCTTTCTTT. Protein sequence: CASSLSTGKTEAFF.

The chain joins TRBV14 to TRBJ2-7; TRBD1 agrees at 7 bases. V lost 3 bases to trimming and J lost 2 bases; unmatched junction nucleotides: 10. The CDR3 is 16 residues long. Germline loops: CDR1 SGHDN, CDR2 FVKESK. CDR3 DNA: TGTGCCAGCAGCCAGAGGCCCGGGACAGTAACCTACGAGCAGTACTTC. It encodes CASSQRPGTVTYEQYF.

V gene TRBV12-3 or TRBV12-4 combines with J gene TRBJ1-2; D is undetermined. The CDR3 extends over 13 amino acids. Trimming took off 5 bases at V and 9 bases at J, with 16 bases between the two ends. The chain's CDR3 is CASSPQSWESYTF. The CDR3 DNA is TGTGCCAGCAGTCCCCAATCCTGGGAGAGCTACACCTTC.

The genes are TRBV24-1 and TRBJ1-1, with 7 bases lining up with TRBD1. Germline V gene sequence: CDR1 KGHDR, CDR2 SFDVKD. J gave up 0 bases and V 8 bases, and 2 bases lay outside the gene matches. CDR3 length: 13 amino acids. CDR3 in amino acids: CATTTGMNTEAFF. The CDR3 DNA sequence: TGTGCCACCACGACAGGGATGAACACTGAAGCTTTCTTT.

This rearrangement joins TRBV9 to TRBJ2-5; a weak D match, TRBD2 (6 bases). Deletions cut 6 bases from V and 5 bases from J, with 14 bases between. The CDR3 has 13 residues. CDR1 is SGDLS, CDR2 YYNGEE, per germline. CDR3 protein: CASTGDVGETQYF. Here the CDR3 DNA reads TGTGCCAGCACGGGGGACGTTGGGGAGACCCAGTACTTC.

The J gene is TRBJ1-3, the V gene TRBV28; D might be TRBD1 (6 bases). V lost 6 bases and J 0 bases, leaving 12 bases between the germline ends. This CDR3 spans 15 amino acids. Germline CDR1 is MDHEN and CDR2 is SYDVKM. CDR3 DNA: TGTGCCAGCAGGACGACAGGAGACTCTGGAAACACCATATATTTT. This encodes CASRTTGDSGNTIYF.

This clone occurred a few times. The chain links TRBV5-1 to TRBJ2-3; TRBD1 might be the D (7 bases). V dropped 0 bases and J dropped 3 bases, with 11 bases sitting between them. Germline V gene lookup returns CDR1 SGHRS and CDR2 YFSETQ. CDR3 length: 15 amino acids. Written as DNA, the CDR3 is TGCGCCAGCAGCTTGGCCCAGGGGGGTACAGATACGCAGTATTTT. It yields the protein CASSLAQGGTDTQYF.

This clone was recorded many times. The rearrangement links TRBV6-2 or TRBV6-3 to TRBJ1-2, with TRBD1 identical over 8 bases. The CDR3 contains 14 residues. Trimming took 6 bases from V and 7 from J; bases not matched to a gene: 10. Germline V gene data show CDR1 as MNHEY and CDR2 as SVGEGT. CDR3 sequence: CASSDPGTGIGYTF. For the CDR3, the DNA is TGTGCCAGCAGCGACCCCGGGACAGGAATTGGCTACACCTTC.